This TCR beta chain stems from a study of T cells in Graves' hyperthyroidism and ophthalmopathy. V lost 4 bases, J lost 0 bases, and 12 bases lay in between. Germline lookup yields CDR1 MGHRA and CDR2 YSYEKL. The CDR3 runs to 16 residues. A word on this clonotype: Antigen unknown.

General study points: In blood, most of the thyroid clonotypes expanded above 0.001 were also present. A model of 13 V-J pairs discriminated ophthalmopathy from stable hyperthyroidism.

Template material for amplifying TCR beta CDR3 regions consisted of RNA transcripts. First-round RT-PCR of the TCR CDR3 relied on the HTBI primer set. In TCRdb, the multiplex PCR reads were re-called with MiXCR into one record per CDR3 protein. The repertoire holds 400,000 or so distinct CDR3 sequences, with around 15% as singletons. The chain links TRBV4-1 to TRBJ2-2; D is perhaps TRBD2 (5 bases). Input material: blood. The receptor was isolated from a woman aged 60-75 years with Graves' ophthalmopathy. CDR3 in DNA: TGCGCCAGCAGCCCCCCCGGGATCCCGAACACCGGGGAGCTGTTTTTT. As protein: CASSPPGIPNTGELFF.